This T cell receptor (beta chain) came from a study of T cells after yellow fever vaccination. TCRdb re-analysed the 5' RACE reads in MiXCR, keeping a single row per CDR3 protein. The data show 360,000 or so distinct CDR3 sequences, under 14% seen once. This clonotype was recorded a few times. This CDR3 region has 12 residues. The ends were cut back, 11 bases at V and 3 bases at J, with 13 bases in the middle. Germline CDR1 is MNHNY and CDR2 is SVGAGI (reference sequence). Sequenced here: PBMCs, sampled on the day of the first yellow fever vaccination. V gene TRBV6-6 combines with J gene TRBJ1-2; no clear D. The receptor was isolated from a man between 18 and 29 years old who received the YFV17D yellow fever vaccine. The CDR3 is CAGLGDDYGYTF. CDR3 sequence (DNA): TGTGCCGGACTAGGAGACGACTATGGCTACACCTTC.